The clone carrying this TCR beta chain was detected once. Antigen: not known. Generated by immunoSEQ multiplex PCR, the TCRdb table keeps only in-frame clones and is missing some. The top ten clones hold under 0.45% of a sample with roughly 1.4 million clones, 98% of them seen once. This CDR3 spans 19 amino acids. The V gene end was trimmed by 4 bases and the J gene end by 2 bases; junction bases not matched to a gene: 11. Looked up from germline, CDR1 is SGDLS and CDR2 is YYNGEE. This entry belongs to a study of shared clonotypes between healthy human individuals. About the research overall: Every donor yielded three CD4 naive, three CD4 memory, two CD8 naive and one CD8 memory plate.

Regarding the study as a whole: Sorted-subset sequencing was shown by rarefaction to be incomplete despite large depth. Generation of non-shared clonotypes was less probable than generation of clonotypes shared by all four donors.

The sequencing sample was made of naive CD4+ T cells sorted from blood. Subset indicated: CD45RA+ positively selected. The chain recombines TRBV9 with TRBJ2-1; 14 bases map to TRBD2. The sequence was collected from a man under 40 in good health. CDR3 region: CASSPRLAGGPFAYNEQFF. CDR3 bases: TGTGCCAGCAGCCCTCGACTAGCGGGAGGGCCGTTCGCCTACAATGAGCAGTTCTTC.